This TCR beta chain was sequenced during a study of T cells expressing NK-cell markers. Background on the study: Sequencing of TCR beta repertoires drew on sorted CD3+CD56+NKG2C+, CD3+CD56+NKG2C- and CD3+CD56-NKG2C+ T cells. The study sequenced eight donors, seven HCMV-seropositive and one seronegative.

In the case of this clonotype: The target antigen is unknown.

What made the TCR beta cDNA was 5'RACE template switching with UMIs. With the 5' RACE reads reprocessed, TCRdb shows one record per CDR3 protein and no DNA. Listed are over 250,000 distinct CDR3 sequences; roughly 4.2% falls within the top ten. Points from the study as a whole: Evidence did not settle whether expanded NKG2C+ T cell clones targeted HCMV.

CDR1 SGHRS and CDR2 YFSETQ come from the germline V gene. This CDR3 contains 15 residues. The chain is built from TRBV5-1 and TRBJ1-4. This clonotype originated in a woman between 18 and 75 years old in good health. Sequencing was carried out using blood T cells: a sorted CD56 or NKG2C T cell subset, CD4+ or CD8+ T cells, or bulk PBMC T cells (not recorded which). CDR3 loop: CASSRFGDLNEKLFF. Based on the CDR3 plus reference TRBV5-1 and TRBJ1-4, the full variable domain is KAGVTQTPRYLIKTRGQQVTLSCSPISGHRSVSWYQQTPGQGLQFLFEYFSETQRNKGNFPGRFSGRQFSNSRSEMNVSTLELGDSALYLCASSRFGDLNEKLFFGSGTQLSVL.